The clone carrying this T cell receptor beta chain was picked up one time. Its antigen is unknown. These data are taken from a study of CD8 T cells in Susac syndrome. Overall study: At blood draw, Susac syndrome patients were therapy-naive, on corticosteroids, or on intravenous immunoglobulin alone. Study-wide results and caveats: Individuals included in the TCR sequencing and HLA analysis were acknowledged by the study to be relatively few in number.

Sequencing of TCR beta covered CD8+ and CD4+ T cells obtained from blood. This CDR3 has 14 residues. Germline V gene data show CDR1 as MNHEY and CDR2 as SVGAGI. Trimming took off 2 bases at V and 3 bases at J, with 9 bases between the two ends. Random hexamers primed reverse transcription of about 0.45 to 1 ug RNA. It was immunoSEQ multiplex PCR that amplified TCR beta CDR3 across 54 Vbeta and 13 Jbeta. One entry per CDR3 protein results from TCRdb running MiXCR on the immunoSEQ multiplex PCR reads. The data hold 80,000 or so distinct CDR3 sequences, with about 92% observed a single time. The sequencing input was CD4+ T cells from PBMCs. The source is a human donor with Susac syndrome. This chain links TRBV6-5 with TRBJ2-3; a weak D match, TRBD1 (5 bases). CDR3 region: CASSYGQGTDTQYF. DNA for the CDR3: TGTGCCAGCAGTTACGGTCAGGGTACAGATACGCAGTATTTT.